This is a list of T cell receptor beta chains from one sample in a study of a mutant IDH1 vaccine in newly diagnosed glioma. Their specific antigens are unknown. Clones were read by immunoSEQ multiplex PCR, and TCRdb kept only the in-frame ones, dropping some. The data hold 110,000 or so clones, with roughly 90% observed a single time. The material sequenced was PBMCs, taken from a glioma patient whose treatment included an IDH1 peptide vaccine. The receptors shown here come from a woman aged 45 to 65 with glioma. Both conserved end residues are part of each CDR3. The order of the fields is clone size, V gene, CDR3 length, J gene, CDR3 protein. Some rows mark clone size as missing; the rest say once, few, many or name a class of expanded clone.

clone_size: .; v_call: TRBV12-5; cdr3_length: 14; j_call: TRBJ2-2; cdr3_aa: CASGHPGNTGELFF
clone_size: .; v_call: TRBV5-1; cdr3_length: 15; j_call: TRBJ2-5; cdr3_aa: CASSLVGRAGETQYF
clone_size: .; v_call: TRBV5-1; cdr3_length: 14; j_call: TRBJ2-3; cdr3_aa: CASSFRSRTDTQYF
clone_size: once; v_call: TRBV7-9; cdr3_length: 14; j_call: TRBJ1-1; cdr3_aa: CASSLSHPGAEAFF
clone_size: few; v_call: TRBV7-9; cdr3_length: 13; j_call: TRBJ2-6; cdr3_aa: CASSSSGANVLTF
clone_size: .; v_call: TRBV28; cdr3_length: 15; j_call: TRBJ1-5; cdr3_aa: CASNDRGRGDQPQHF
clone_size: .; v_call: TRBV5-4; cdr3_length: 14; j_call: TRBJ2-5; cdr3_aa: CASSRGTAGETQYF
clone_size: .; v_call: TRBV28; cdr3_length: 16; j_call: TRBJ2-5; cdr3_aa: CASSPGTGTGQETQYF
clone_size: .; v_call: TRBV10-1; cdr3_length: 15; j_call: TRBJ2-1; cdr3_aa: CASSGSGSLVDEQFF
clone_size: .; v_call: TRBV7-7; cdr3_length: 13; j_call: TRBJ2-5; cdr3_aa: CASSKDLQETQYF
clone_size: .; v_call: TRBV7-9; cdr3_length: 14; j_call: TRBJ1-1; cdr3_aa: CASSLGSGNTEAFF
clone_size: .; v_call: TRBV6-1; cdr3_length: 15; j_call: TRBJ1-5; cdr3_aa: CASRFTAYSNQPQHF
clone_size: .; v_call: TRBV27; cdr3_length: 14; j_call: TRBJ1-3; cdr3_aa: CASSLSGGGNTIYF
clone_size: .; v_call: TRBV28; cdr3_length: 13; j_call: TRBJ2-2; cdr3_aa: CAGTGYNTGELFF
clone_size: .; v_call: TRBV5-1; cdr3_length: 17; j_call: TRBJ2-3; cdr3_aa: CASSLAGGGPSTDTQYF
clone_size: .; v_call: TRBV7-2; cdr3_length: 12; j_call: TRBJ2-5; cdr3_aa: CASRRGEETQYF